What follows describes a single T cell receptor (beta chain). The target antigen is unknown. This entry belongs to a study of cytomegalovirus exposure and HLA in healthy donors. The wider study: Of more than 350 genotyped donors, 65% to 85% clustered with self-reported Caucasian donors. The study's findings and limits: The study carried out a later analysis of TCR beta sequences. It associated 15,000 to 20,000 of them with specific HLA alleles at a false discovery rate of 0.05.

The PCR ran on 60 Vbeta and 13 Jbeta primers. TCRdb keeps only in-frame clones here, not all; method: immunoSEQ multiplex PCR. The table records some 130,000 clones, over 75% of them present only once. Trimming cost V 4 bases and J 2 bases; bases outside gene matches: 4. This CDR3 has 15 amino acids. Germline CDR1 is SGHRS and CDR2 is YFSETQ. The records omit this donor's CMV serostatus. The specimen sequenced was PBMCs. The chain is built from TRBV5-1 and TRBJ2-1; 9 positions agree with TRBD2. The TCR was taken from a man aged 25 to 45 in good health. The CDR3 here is CASSPSSGTYNEQFF. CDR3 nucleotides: TGCGCCAGCAGCCCGTCTAGCGGGACCTACAATGAGCAGTTCTTC. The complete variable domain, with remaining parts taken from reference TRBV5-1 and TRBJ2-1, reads KAGVTQTPRYLIKTRGQQVTLSCSPISGHRSVSWYQQTPGQGLQFLFEYFSETQRNKGNFPGRFSGRQFSNSRSEMNVSTLELGDSALYLCASSPSSGTYNEQFFGPGTRLTVL.